This TCR beta chain was retrieved from a study of cytomegalovirus exposure and HLA in healthy donors. Study-level points and caveats: Donor immune exposure was known only as CMV serostatus. A later analysis reportedly found that, within productive TCRs, an Asian-associated ancestry cluster had fewer N-insertions than the mean observed across the roughly 700 donors.

With 60 Vbeta and 13 Jbeta primers, the PCR was carried out. Sequenced by immunoSEQ multiplex PCR; TCRdb stores in-frame clones only, minus some. Of roughly 93,000 clones in the sample, roughly 75% were seen once. The CDR3 consists of 13 residues. With 0 bases removed from V and 10 bases from J, the gap between germline ends came to 10 bases. From germline, CDR1 is MNHEY and CDR2 SMNVEV (reference sequence). Concerning this clone: Its matching antigen is unknown.

Donors counted as nominally healthy when sampled, yet unrecorded immune exposures were likely. The specimen sequenced was PBMCs. This sequence originates from a young man in good health and CMV-seronegative. The chain links TRBV27 to TRBJ2-1; unclear D gene. This CDR3 reads CASSLSSRVEQFF. The CDR3 nucleotides read TGTGCCAGCAGTTTATCGTCTCGGGTGGAGCAGTTCTTC.